This is a list of T cell receptor beta chains from one sample in a study of early stage breast cancer tumors. Sequenced by immunoSEQ multiplex PCR; TCRdb stores in-frame clones only, minus some. The data show over 25,000 clones, around three quarters seen once. The sample consisted of blood. The source of these receptors is a person in their sixties with breast cancer. Both conserved end residues are part of each CDR3. A D gene is named only where the DNA matches it firmly. Only some rows state a clone size, as once, few, many or a class for expanded clones.

few	TRBJ1-2	TRBV11-2	-	CASGATGSFYGYTF	TGTGCCAGCGGAGCAACAGGGTCTTTCTATGGCTACACCTTC
-	TRBJ2-7	TRBV4-2	TRBD2	CASSSNSGNSYEQYF	TGTGCCAGCAGTAGTAATAGCGGGAACTCCTACGAGCAGTACTTC
-	TRBJ1-1	TRBV30	-	CAWSLATEAFF	TGTGCCTGGAGTCTGGCCACTGAAGCTTTCTTT
-	TRBJ1-3	TRBV30	-	CAWSLAGGNTIYF	TGTGCCTGGAGTCTGGCAGGAGGAAACACCATATATTTT
once	TRBJ1-1	TRBV28	TRBD1	CASSPLGQGTNTEAFF	TGTGCCAGCAGTCCCCTTGGACAGGGGACTAACACTGAAGCTTTCTTT
-	TRBJ2-2	TRBV28	TRBD2	CASSLGTSGSIGGELFF	TGTGCCAGCAGTTTAGGGACTAGCGGGAGTATAGGCGGGGAGCTGTTTTTT
once	TRBJ2-5	TRBV27	-	CASRCLEGDGQETQYF	TGTGCCAGCAGATGCTTGGAGGGAGATGGCCAAGAGACCCAGTACTTC
-	TRBJ2-5	TRBV5-1	TRBD2	CASTLAGRGQETQYF	TGCGCCAGCACCCTAGCGGGGCGGGGACAAGAGACCCAGTACTTC
-	TRBJ1-2	TRBV7-2	-	CASSLAEVYGYTF	TGTGCCAGCAGCTTAGCGGAGGTTTACGGCTACACCTTC
-	TRBJ1-1	TRBV4-3	-	CASSQGWGGTEAFF	TGCGCCAGCAGCCAAGGATGGGGGGGCACTGAAGCTTTCTTT
-	TRBJ1-5	TRBV5-8	-	CAEVGGYSRDSNQPQHF	TGTGCAGAGGTCGGGGGGTATAGCCGGGATAGCAATCAGCCCCAGCATTTT
-	TRBJ2-3	TRBV9	TRBD2	CASSVAPGLAGADTQYF	TGTGCCAGCAGCGTAGCTCCGGGGCTAGCGGGAGCGGATACGCAGTATTTT
-	TRBJ2-7	TRBV30	TRBD1	CAWRGQGGSREQYF	TGTGCCTGGAGGGGACAGGGGGGGTCTCGGGAGCAGTACTTC
-	TRBJ1-2	TRBV7-9	TRBD1	CASSRTGWGDYGYTF	TGTGCCAGCAGCCGGACAGGGTGGGGGGACTATGGCTACACCTTC
-	TRBJ2-7	TRBV7-9	TRBD1	CASSLVTGAGSGGSYEQYF	TGTGCCAGCAGCTTAGTGACAGGGGCCGGTAGCGGAGGCTCCTACGAGCAGTACTTC
-	TRBJ2-7	TRBV4-3	TRBD2	CASSQGSLRAGEVYEQYF	TGCGCCAGCAGCCAAGGTTCCCTCCGAGCGGGAGAAGTCTACGAGCAGTACTTC
-	TRBJ2-7	TRBV10-3	-	CAISGDSPYEQYF	TGTGCCATCAGCGGGGATAGCCCTTACGAGCAGTACTTC
-	TRBJ1-4	TRBV4-1	TRBD1	CASSPTWGGTGNEKLFF	TGCGCCAGCAGCCCAACCTGGGGGGGGACAGGGAATGAAAAACTGTTTTTT
few	TRBJ2-2	TRBV4-2	TRBD1	CASSQGQGWITGELFF	TGTGCCAGCAGCCAAGGACAGGGGTGGATCACCGGGGAGCTGTTTTTT
-	TRBJ2-5	TRBV5-4	TRBD1	CASSPGQLQETQYF	TGTGCCAGCAGCCCGGGACAGCTTCAAGAGACCCAGTACTTC
-	TRBJ1-2	TRBV6-5	TRBD1	CASSTRQGRYGYTF	TGTGCCAGCAGTACCAGACAGGGACGCTATGGCTACACCTTC
-	TRBJ2-3	TRBV7-3	TRBD1	CASSQRDRNTDTQYF	TGTGCCAGCAGCCAACGGGACAGAAACACAGATACGCAGTATTTT
few	TRBJ2-1	TRBV5-5	-	CASSSNSYNEQFF	TGTGCCAGCAGCTCAAACTCCTACAATGAGCAGTTCTTC
once	TRBJ2-7	TRBV7-7	-	CASSAGELYEQYF	TGTGCTAGCAGCGCAGGGGAACTCTACGAGCAGTACTTC
-	TRBJ1-1	TRBV28	-	CASSLQRGGAEAFF	TGTGCCAGCAGTTTACAAAGGGGGGGGGCTGAAGCTTTCTTT
-	TRBJ2-3	TRBV27	TRBD2	CASSLWARRIAGGIEADTQYF	TGTGCCAGCAGTTTATGGGCCCGGAGAATAGCGGGAGGGATTGAGGCAGATACGCAGTATTTT
-	TRBJ2-7	TRBV6-5	-	CASSYSKQARVYEQYF	TGTGCCAGCAGTTACTCGAAACAGGCTAGGGTCTACGAGCAGTACTTC
-	TRBJ1-1	TRBV30	TRBD1	CAWSVQTGGAGNTEAFF	TGTGCCTGGAGTGTACAGACAGGGGGCGCGGGGAACACTGAAGCTTTCTTT
-	TRBJ2-3	TRBV30	-	CAWSRRDRSTDTQYF	TGTGCCTGGAGTAGACGGGATCGAAGCACAGATACGCAGTATTTT
-	TRBJ1-5	TRBV28	-	CASSLGGSGNQPQHF	TGTGCCAGCAGTTTAGGGGGGAGTGGCAATCAGCCCCAGCATTTT
-	TRBJ2-3	TRBV28	TRBD2	CASSLEGLAFGTDTQYF	TGTGCCAGCAGTTTGGAGGGACTAGCCTTTGGCACAGATACGCAGTATTTT
-	TRBJ2-5	TRBV18	TRBD2	CASSPSIAGAWETQYF	TGTGCCAGCTCACCATCGATAGCGGGAGCGTGGGAGACCCAGTACTTC
-	TRBJ2-3	TRBV5-1	TRBD2	CASSRGTSGIISTDTQYF	TGCGCCAGCAGCCGAGGGACTAGCGGGATTATTAGCACAGATACGCAGTATTTT
-	TRBJ2-7	TRBV9	-	CASSVSSTSYEQYF	TGTGCCAGCAGCGTATCCTCGACTAGCTACGAGCAGTACTTC
-	TRBJ2-1	TRBV7-2	TRBD2	CASSPLADYYNEQFF	TGTGCCAGCAGCCCGCTAGCGGATTACTACAATGAGCAGTTCTTC